This passage covers 4 T cell receptor beta chains from one sample sequenced in a study of T-cell memory formation after mild COVID-19. A single record per CDR3 protein comes from TCRdb applying MiXCR to the 5' RACE reads. The sample lists approximately 300,000 distinct CDR3 sequences; less than 9.5% were seen once. Sequencing input: PBMCs or a T cell subset sorted from them (not recorded which). Receptor source: a man younger than 35 who had mild COVID-19 (a few samples of this study predate the infection). Cell type and time point are not known.

This clonotype has ten or more counts. This rearrangement joins TRBV25-1 to TRBJ2-7, with D perhaps matching TRBD2 (7 bases). The CDR3 covers 15 residues. Germline CDR1 reads MGHDK; CDR2 reads SYGVNS. The V and J ends lost 5 bases and 4 bases respectively, with 18 bases between them. The chain's CDR3 is CASSQGGVALYEQYF. CDR3 nucleotides: TGTGCCAGCAGTCAAGGGGGGGTGGCGTTGTACGAGCAGTACTTC.

This clonotype was found a few times. The chain recombines TRBV2 with TRBJ1-2; TRBD1 agrees at 7 bases. Germline lookup yields CDR1 SNHLY and CDR2 FYNNEI. Trimming at V came to 5 bases and at J to 3 bases, leaving 6 bases not matched to a gene. This CDR3 has 14 residues. Here the CDR3 reads CASSFPTGYYGYTF. The DNA of the CDR3 is TGTGCCAGCAGTTTCCCGACAGGGTACTATGGCTACACCTTC.

CDR3 protein: CASRPLGPHEQYF. DNA of the CDR3: TGTGCCAGCAGACCCTTGGGGCCCCACGAGCAGTACTTC. The chain uses TRBV7-6 and TRBJ2-7; tentative D call: TRBD1 (5 bases). Germline V gene sequence: CDR1 SGHVS, CDR2 FNYEAQ. V was trimmed by 6 bases and J by 5 bases, leaving 14 bases between them. The CDR3 is 13 amino acids. The full variable domain, with the rest looked up from reference TRBV7-6 and TRBJ2-7, is GAGVSQSPRYKVTKRGQDVALRCDPISGHVSLYWYRQALGQGPEFLTYFNYEAQQDKSGLPNDRFSAERPEGSISTLTIQRTEQRDSAMYRCASRPLGPHEQYFGPGTRLTVT.

The chain couples TRBV9 to TRBJ2-4; perhaps TRBD1 as D (7 bases). CDR1 is SGDLS and CDR2 is YYNGEE in the germline V gene. CDR3 length: 15 amino acids. Trimming took 1 base from V and 7 from J, leaving 15 bases between them. The CDR3 bases are TGTGCCAGCAGCGTAACGCCCCAGGGGGGTAACATTCAGTACTTC. Residues: CASSVTPQGGNIQYF.